The T cell receptor beta chain described here comes from a study of vaccination and CD4 T cells after COVID-19. Looking at the study overall: Convalescents were six males and four females, two of them Hispanic.

The study, taken as a whole, reports: Median 86.3% of reactive clones detected in convalescent patients emerged only post-vaccination.

An Oncomine TCR Beta short-read assay was used to sequence the DNA from cultured CD4+ T cells. Each CDR3 protein gets one entry after TCRdb re-called the PCR reads with MiXCR. The sample has 20,000 to 30,000 distinct CDR3 sequences, over 60% seen once. Note on this clonotype: The target antigen is unknown.

The treatment denotes: roughly 10-day PBMC culture with coronavirus spike peptide pools or control peptides (ViraFEST assay). Following expansion of antigen-specific T cells with peptide pools, ViraFEST then sequenced TCRs. The culture of about 2 million PBMCs per well included about 11 IU/ml IL-2 and around 11 ug/ml peptide pools. The CDR3 extends over 14 amino acids. CDR1 is SGHAT and CDR2 is FQNNGV in the germline V gene. The V gene lost 4 bases and the J gene lost 11 bases, with 20 bases spanning the gap. The V gene is TRBV11-2, the J gene TRBJ1-1; D call uncertain. Sequenced sample: CD4+ T cells from blood, cultured in vitro. This sequence was found in a human donor who had recovered from COVID-19. Here the CDR3 DNA reads TGTGCCAGCAGCTACATCTCAGAAGGGCGGATGGCTTTCTTT. Its protein product is CASSYISEGRMAFF.